This paragraph covers one T cell receptor beta chain sequence. Antigen: not known. The data originate from a study of tumor and adjacent non-tumor tissue in lung cancer. Study-level background: The patients, around 9 men and about 5 women, were about 31 to 76 with stage I to III disease. Study outcomes and limitations: Top 100 clones took a larger repertoire share in normal lung.

TCRbeta libraries were built with three rounds of nested PCR, modified from ARM-PCR. MiXCR, run by TCRdb on the multiplex PCR reads, gives a single entry per CDR3 protein. This table has about 200,000 distinct CDR3 sequences, 71% appearing once. The template was RNA from unsorted bulk tissue. CDR3 size: 15 residues. Germline V gives CDR1 SGHNT, CDR2 YENEEA. V gave up 5 bases and J gave up 4 bases, with 17 bases separating them. The sequenced sample consisted of lung tumor tissue. The chain uses TRBV11-3 and TRBJ1-1, with a tentative D call TRBD1 (5 bases). This receptor was identified in a man aged 60-69 years with non-small cell lung cancer. The CDR3 bases are TGTGCCAGCAGCATGACCGGGACTGGGACCACTGAAGCTTTCTTT. The encoded protein is CASSMTGTGTTEAFF.